The 31 T cell receptor beta chains given below trace back to one sample, sequenced in a study of draining lymph node invasion in breast cancer. Memory regulatory T cells were sorted as CD4+ CD45RA- CD25high cells. TCRdb re-analysed the bulk RNA-seq reads in MiXCR, keeping a single row per CDR3 protein. This sample has about 2,500 distinct CDR3 sequences; less than 85% occur once, and the top ten carry 7.8%. The material sequenced was sorted memory Tregs from a lymph node. These receptors were collected from a female donor with luminal breast cancer.

The chain is built from TRBV6-2 or TRBV6-3 and TRBJ2-2; D remains ambiguous. Germline assignment: CDR1 MNHEY and CDR2 SVGEGT. This CDR3 contains 15 residues. Trimming removed 2 bases at V and 4 bases at J, with 11 bases between. As DNA, the CDR3 is TGTGCCAGCAGTTACGCGGCTAGGCTCACCGGGGAGCTGTTTTTT. Its translation is CASSYAARLTGELFF.

The gene calls are TRBV7-8 and TRBJ1-1; D gene unclear. The CDR3 totals 13 residues. Looked up from germline, CDR1 is SGHVS and CDR2 is FQNEAQ. V was trimmed by 1 base and J by 9 bases, leaving 12 bases between them. The CDR3 coding sequence is TGTGCCAGCAGCTTAGAAAAGGGCCGTAAAGCTTTCTTT. Its protein is CASSLEKGRKAFF.

The V call is TRBV7-2, the J call TRBJ2-5; 11 bases map to TRBD2. V was clipped by 5 bases and J by 4 bases; unmatched bases: 9. Per germline, CDR1 SGHTA and CDR2 FQGNSA. CDR3 length: 16 residues. Written as DNA, the CDR3 is TGTGCCAGCAGCCCCCGACCGGGACTAGCGGCAGAGACCCAGTACTTC. This sequence encodes CASSPRPGLAAETQYF.

To note about this clonotype: The junction and the germline gene differ at one end; a read error may be behind it. This chain uses TRBV20-1 with TRBJ2-1, with D tentatively TRBD2 (5 bases). The CDR3 has 12 amino acids. Per germline, CDR1 DFQATT and CDR2 SNEGSKA (reference sequence). CDR3 region: CSAREPGNEQFF. The CDR3 coding sequence is TGCAGTGCAAGAGAACCGGGGAATGAGCAGTTCTTC.

V gene TRBV20-1 combines with J gene TRBJ2-7; 8 positions match TRBD2. Germline CDR1 is DFQATT and CDR2 is SNEGSKA (reference sequence). V shed 3 bases, J shed 5 bases, and the junction held 6 bases outside the gene matches. The length of the CDR3 is 13 residues. CDR3 sequence: CSARIGAGDEQYF. Written as DNA, the CDR3 is TGCAGTGCTAGGATAGGAGCGGGAGACGAGCAGTACTTC.

The chain links TRBV6-2 or TRBV6-3 to TRBJ1-1; the match to TRBD1 covers 8 bases. Germline V gene lookup returns CDR1 MNHEY and CDR2 SVGEGT. With 6 bases clipped from V and 4 bases from J, the junction kept 7 bases outside the gene matches. The CDR3 contains 14 residues. DNA for the CDR3: TGTGCCAGCAGCTTACAGGGGGGGAGCACTGAAGCTTTCTTT. Amino acids: CASSLQGGSTEAFF.

This clonotype occurred a few times. The chain employs TRBV5-1 and TRBJ2-2; 7 bases are a match to TRBD1. Germline CDR1 SGHRS, CDR2 YFSETQ. The V and J ends lost 6 bases and 7 bases, in that order; junction bases with no gene match: 9. The CDR3 length is 14 residues. The CDR3 nucleotides read TGCGCCAGCACGGTCGGGACAGACTACGGGGAGCTGTTTTTT. Residues: CASTVGTDYGELFF.

As to this clonotype: At one end the junction does not follow the germline gene, possibly because of a read error. V gene TRBV7-7 combines with J gene TRBJ2-2; the D gene is possibly TRBD2 (6 bases). CDR1 and CDR2 from the germline V gene are SSHAT and FNYEAQ (reference sequence). CDR3 length: 17 amino acids. The CDR3 is CASSPLQGAGRTGELFF. For the CDR3, the DNA is TGTGCTAGCAGCCCTCTCCAGGGCGCGGGGAGAACCGGGGAGCTGTTTTTT.

This clonotype has a handful of counts. The chain links TRBV6-2 or TRBV6-3 to TRBJ1-2; D is unresolved. The CDR3 consists of 14 residues. V dropped 3 bases and J dropped 2 bases, with 10 bases sitting between them. CDR1 and CDR2 (germline): MNHEY, SVGEGT. The chain's CDR3 is CASSYLRGNYGYTF. The CDR3 bases are TGTGCCAGCAGTTATCTGAGAGGGAACTATGGCTACACCTTC.

This chain connects TRBV19 to TRBJ2-3; 9 bases agree with TRBD1. CDR3 size: 16 residues. Germline trimming cut 2 bases from V and 0 bases from J; bases unmatched to any gene: 3. CDR1 and CDR2 (germline): LNHDA, SQIVND (reference sequence). This CDR3 reads CASSIRGQGSTDTQYF. In nucleotides, the CDR3 is TGTGCCAGTAGTATAAGGGGACAGGGAAGCACAGATACGCAGTATTTT.

The chain carries TRBV6-2 or TRBV6-3 and TRBJ2-1, with D perhaps matching TRBD1 (5 bases). CDR3 length equals 13 residues. V was pared by 9 bases and J by 8 bases, with 17 bases between. Germline assignment: CDR1 MNHEY and CDR2 SVGEGT. The CDR3 loop reads CASEQVIRDEQFF. The CDR3 nucleotides read TGTGCCAGTGAACAGGTAATCCGGGATGAGCAGTTCTTC.

In this sample, this clonotype turned up once. CDR3 coding DNA: TGCGCCAGCAGCTTGCCAGGCGATAAAAACATTCAGTACTTC. It yields the protein CASSLPGDKNIQYF. V gene TRBV5-1 combines with J gene TRBJ2-4; no firm D call. Trimming cost V 1 base and J 4 bases, with 9 bases left between them. CDR3 length: 14 residues. CDR1 SGHRS and CDR2 YFSETQ come from the germline V gene.

This clonotype was counted a few times. The chain joins TRBV5-4 to TRBJ2-3, with D possibly matching TRBD1 (6 bases). The germline gives CDR1 SGHNT, CDR2 YYREEE (reference sequence). V was clipped by 10 bases and J by 6 bases, with 24 bases between them. This CDR3 contains 15 residues. CDR3 region: CAAARGRNIMDTQYF. The CDR3 coding sequence is TGTGCCGCTGCGAGGGGGAGAAATATCATGGATACGCAGTATTTT. The full variable domain, in which reference TRBV5-4 and TRBJ2-3 provide the parts outside the CDR3, is ETGVTQSPTHLIKTRGQQVTLRCSSQSGHNTVSWYQQALGQGPQFIFQYYREEENGRGNFPPRFSGLQFPNYSSELNVNALELDDSALYLCAAARGRNIMDTQYFGPGTRLTVL.

The chain couples TRBV5-1 to TRBJ2-1; 12 bases are a match to TRBD2. This CDR3 is built from 19 residues. Losses at the gene ends were 0 bases for V and 5 bases for J; bases not matched to a gene: 12. Germline V lookup: CDR1 SGHRS, CDR2 YFSETQ. The CDR3: CASSLAGQGLAGRNNEQFF. CDR3 bases: TGCGCCAGCAGCTTGGCTGGCCAAGGACTAGCGGGGAGGAACAATGAGCAGTTCTTC. The full variable domain, rest sourced from reference TRBV5-1 and TRBJ2-1, is KAGVTQTPRYLIKTRGQQVTLSCSPISGHRSVSWYQQTPGQGLQFLFEYFSETQRNKGNFPGRFSGRQFSNSRSEMNVSTLELGDSALYLCASSLAGQGLAGRNNEQFFGPGTRLTVL.

V and J are TRBV7-2 and TRBJ2-1; 10 positions match TRBD2. The CDR3 consists of 17 residues. Trimming cost V 4 bases and J 4 bases; bases outside gene matches: 10. Germline lookup yields CDR1 SGHTA and CDR2 FQGNSA. The DNA for the CDR3 is TGTGCCAGCAGCTCCCAAGGGACTAGCGTACTTTACAATGAGCAGTTCTTC. Its protein is CASSSQGTSVLYNEQFF.

The V call is TRBV11-2, the J call TRBJ1-4; 9 bases are a match to TRBD1. The CDR3 is 14 residues long. After removal of 3 bases from V and 6 bases from J, the junction contained 2 bases not matched to a gene. The V gene's germline CDR1 is SGHAT and CDR2 FQNNGV. CDR3 in amino acids: CASSFRQGDEKLFF. In nucleotides, the CDR3 is TGTGCCAGCAGCTTCAGACAGGGGGATGAAAAACTGTTTTTT.

The chain recombines TRBV19 with TRBJ2-2, with TRBD1 identical over 11 bases. The germline gives CDR1 LNHDA, CDR2 SQIVND (reference sequence). The junction had 1 base not matched to a gene; V was cut back by 4 bases and J by 6 bases. This CDR3 is 14 amino acids long. CDR3 region: CASSKGQGAGELFF. As DNA, the CDR3 is TGTGCCAGTAGTAAGGGACAGGGGGCCGGGGAGCTGTTTTTT. Variable domain in full (rest from reference TRBV19 and TRBJ2-2): DGGITQSPKYLFRKEGQNVTLSCEQNLNHDAMYWYRQDPGQGLRLIYYSQIVNDFQKGDIAEGYSVSREKKESFPLTVTSAQKNPTAFYLCASSKGQGAGELFFGEGSRLTVL.

The V and J genes are TRBV20-1 and TRBJ1-2; D gene unclear. CDR1 and CDR2 from the germline V gene are DFQATT and SNEGSKA (reference sequence). The CDR3 is 12 residues long. V gave up 2 bases and J gave up 6 bases, with 10 bases separating them. The CDR3 protein is CSARTRTDGYTF. CDR3 nucleotides: TGCAGTGCTAGAACCAGGACGGATGGCTACACCTTC.

The chain joins TRBV3-1 to TRBJ1-1; no definite D call. Trimming took off 4 bases at V and 3 bases at J, with 9 bases between the two ends. Germline CDR1 reads LGHDT; CDR2 reads YNNKEL (reference sequence). The CDR3 sequence is 13 residues long. The chain's CDR3 is CASSPRRYTEAFF. In DNA form, the CDR3 reads TGTGCCAGCAGCCCTCGGAGGTACACTGAAGCTTTCTTT. Full variable domain (missing parts from reference TRBV3-1 and TRBJ1-1): DTAVSQTPKYLVTQMGNDKSIKCEQNLGHDTMYWYKQDSKKFLKIMFSYNNKELIINETVPNRFSPKSPDKAHLNLHINSLELGDSAVYFCASSPRRYTEAFFGQGTRLTVV.

This clonotype came up a few times. The chain employs TRBV7-9 and TRBJ2-1; the D gene could be TRBD1 or TRBD2 (5 bases each). CDR3 length: 14 residues. Germline V gives CDR1 SEHNR, CDR2 FQNEAQ (reference sequence). Trimming cost V 3 bases and J 6 bases, with 12 bases left between them. The CDR3 DNA reads TGTGCCAGCAGCTTCGGGGCTCCCCCCAATGAGCAGTTCTTC. It codes for CASSFGAPPNEQFF.

The chain has TRBV5-1 and TRBJ1-5, with 8 bases lining up with TRBD1. The CDR3 is 15 residues long. Germline V gene lookup returns CDR1 SGHRS and CDR2 YFSETQ. Germline trimming cut 4 bases from V and 1 base from J; bases unmatched to any gene: 4. CDR3 bases: TGCGCCAGCAGCCCGACAGGGGTCAGCAATCAGCCCCAGCATTTT. This encodes CASSPTGVSNQPQHF.

In this sample, this clonotype turned up once. The junction differs from germline at one of its ends, possibly a read error. This chain uses TRBV29-1 with TRBJ1-6; D might be TRBD1 (6 bases). The CDR3 runs to 14 residues. The germline CDR1 and CDR2 sequences are SQVTM and ANQGSEA. In nucleotides, the CDR3 is TGCAGCGTAGCGATGGACAGCTCGGGTTCACCACTCCACTTT. It translates to CSVAMDSSGSPLHF.

This clonotype is labeled large. The chain recombines TRBV7-9 with TRBJ2-7, with D hard to call. This CDR3 has 15 amino acids. Germline loops: CDR1 SEHNR, CDR2 FQNEAQ (reference sequence). Trimming pared 5 bases from V and 7 bases from J, leaving 21 bases between. The CDR3 reads CASSPKVTRLQEQYF. For the CDR3, the DNA is TGTGCCAGCAGCCCGAAGGTCACGCGCCTACAAGAGCAGTACTTC.

CDR3 sequence (DNA): TGTGCCAGCAGTGAATTCCCCCCCGGGACGGTATCCTACAATGAGCAGTTCTTC. This encodes CASSEFPPGTVSYNEQFF. This chain links TRBV6-1 with TRBJ2-1; either TRBD1 or TRBD2 may supply D (5 bases each). CDR3 size: 18 residues. Germline CDR1 and CDR2: MNHNS and SASEGT. V lost 2 bases and J 1 base, leaving 18 bases between the germline ends.

J is TRBJ2-7 and V is TRBV12-5; D is possibly TRBD1 (5 bases). The CDR3 extends over 14 amino acids. Germline V gene data show CDR1 as LGHNT and CDR2 as FRNRAP. V gave up 7 bases and J gave up 4 bases, with 17 bases separating them. The CDR3 here is CASASDRYPYEQYF. The DNA of the CDR3 is TGTGCTAGTGCCTCCGACAGATATCCTTACGAGCAGTACTTC.

The rearrangement joins TRBV6-1 to TRBJ1-4; 7 nucleotides align to TRBD1. Trimming removed 5 bases from V and 12 bases from J; junction bases left unmatched: 9. Germline lookup yields CDR1 MNHNS and CDR2 SASEGT. The CDR3 consists of 13 residues. CDR3 loop: CASSSDREDELFF. The CDR3 nucleotides read TGTGCCAGCAGTTCCGACAGGGAGGACGAACTGTTTTTT.

This clonotype was counted between two and nine times. The chain uses TRBV11-2 and TRBJ2-3; D gene uncertain. The CDR3 extends over 15 amino acids. Trimming took 3 bases from V and 0 from J, leaving 10 bases between them. Per the germline V gene, CDR1 is SGHAT and CDR2 is FQNNGV. The CDR3 region has the DNA TGTGCCAGCAGCTTGTCGCCCGCTAGCACAGATACGCAGTATTTT. This gives the protein CASSLSPASTDTQYF.

The V call is TRBV13, the J call TRBJ2-7; D might be TRBD1 (6 bases). V shed 5 bases and J shed 6 bases, with 14 bases lying between them. CDR3 length equals 13 residues. Germline CDR1 PRHDT, CDR2 FYEKMQ (reference sequence). This chain's CDR3 is CASSTGTSSEQYF. The CDR3 DNA is TGTGCCAGCAGCACTGGGACATCTAGCGAGCAGTACTTC.

The chain has TRBV5-1 and TRBJ1-2; D not certain. Per the germline V gene, CDR1 is SGHRS and CDR2 is YFSETQ. This CDR3 is built from 15 residues. Between the trimmed V and J ends, which lost 7 bases and 4 bases, there was a span of 20 bases. The CDR3 region has the DNA TGCGCCAGCGGTTGGAGTTTCGGACCAACCTATGGCTACACCTTC. Its translation: CASGWSFGPTYGYTF. The full variable domain, completed using reference TRBV5-1 and TRBJ1-2, is KAGVTQTPRYLIKTRGQQVTLSCSPISGHRSVSWYQQTPGQGLQFLFEYFSETQRNKGNFPGRFSGRQFSNSRSEMNVSTLELGDSALYLCASGWSFGPTYGYTFGSGTRLTVV.

The rearrangement joins TRBV19 to TRBJ1-2; D is ambiguous. Germline loops: CDR1 LNHDA, CDR2 SQIVND (reference sequence). Trimming stripped 7 bases from V and 2 bases from J, with 11 bases between. The CDR3 sequence is 13 residues long. The chain's CDR3 is CASTQDGNYGYTF. The CDR3 DNA is TGTGCCAGTACCCAGGACGGAAACTATGGCTACACCTTC.

V usage is TRBV4-2 and J usage is TRBJ1-5; D not resolved. This CDR3 region has 12 residues. Trimming took off 4 bases at V and 1 base at J, with 2 bases between the two ends. Germline CDR1 reads LGHNA; CDR2 reads YNFKEQ. CDR3 nucleotide sequence: TGTGCCAGCAGCCTAAGCAATCAGCCCCAGCATTTT. Protein sequence: CASSLSNQPQHF.